Here is one TCR beta chain with its context. Antigen: not known. These data are taken from a study of shared clonotypes between healthy human individuals. Study context: Donor composition was a couple of women and three men, aged 18 to 49.

Study findings and constraints: Sampling used blood alone; tissue repertoires probably differ.

Losses at the gene ends were 6 bases for V and 3 bases for J; bases not matched to a gene: 11. CDR1 is SEHNR, CDR2 FQNEAQ, per germline (reference sequence). The CDR3 totals 17 residues. Using immunoSEQ multiplex PCR, the repertoire was profiled, and TCRdb retains in-frame clones only, with some absent. The sample lists over a million clones, approximately 96% occurring once. Sequenced input: naive CD4+ T cells sorted from blood. Subset given: CD45RA+ positively selected. The rearrangement uses TRBV7-9 and TRBJ1-1; 12 positions agree with TRBD1. The sequence derives from a man aged 25 to 40 in good health. The CDR3 DNA is TGTGCCAGCAGTTCCGGGACAGGGGGCATCACGGACACTGAAGCTTTCTTT. The encoded protein is CASSSGTGGITDTEAFF.